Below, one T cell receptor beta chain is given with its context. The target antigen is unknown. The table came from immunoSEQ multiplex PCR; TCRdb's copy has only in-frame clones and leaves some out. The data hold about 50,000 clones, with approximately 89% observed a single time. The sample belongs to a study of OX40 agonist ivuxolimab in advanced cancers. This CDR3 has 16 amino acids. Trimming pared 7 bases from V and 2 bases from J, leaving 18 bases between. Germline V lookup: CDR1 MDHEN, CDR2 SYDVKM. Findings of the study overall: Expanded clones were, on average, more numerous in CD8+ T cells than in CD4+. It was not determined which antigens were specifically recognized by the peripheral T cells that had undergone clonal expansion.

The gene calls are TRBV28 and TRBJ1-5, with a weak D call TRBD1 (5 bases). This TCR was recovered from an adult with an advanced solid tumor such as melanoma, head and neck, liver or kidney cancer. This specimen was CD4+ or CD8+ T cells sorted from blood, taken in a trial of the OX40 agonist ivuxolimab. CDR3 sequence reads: CASNHWGTRGNQPQHF. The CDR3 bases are TGTGCCAGCAACCACTGGGGAACCAGGGGCAATCAGCCCCAGCATTTT.